A selection of T cell receptor beta chains follows, all from one sample in a study of cytomegalovirus exposure and HLA in healthy donors. This table comes from immunoSEQ multiplex PCR, and its TCRdb copy is limited to in-frame clones, with some not included. The table has around 110,000 clones, more than 65% seen once. Sequencing used PBMCs. These receptors all come from a woman in her thirties in good health and CMV-seronegative. CDR3s include the opening cysteine and the closing phenylalanine or tryptophan. Fields, in order: D gene, J gene, clone size, V gene, CDR3 protein, CDR3 DNA. A D gene is named only where the DNA matches it firmly. For some rows the clone size is stated as once, few or many, or as a class when expanded; others skip it.

d_call: TRBD1; j_call: TRBJ1-2; clone_size: .; v_call: TRBV19; cdr3_aa: CASRILQGTTNYGYTF; cdr3_nt: TGTGCCAGTAGAATTCTACAGGGGACAACTAACTATGGCTACACCTTC
d_call: .; j_call: TRBJ1-1; clone_size: .; v_call: TRBV11-3; cdr3_aa: CASSLDDSAGTEAFF; cdr3_nt: TGTGCCAGCAGCTTAGACGACAGCGCGGGGACTGAAGCTTTCTTT
d_call: .; j_call: TRBJ1-1; clone_size: .; v_call: TRBV7-3; cdr3_aa: CASSLIGGNTEAFF; cdr3_nt: TGTGCCAGCAGCTTAATAGGCGGGAACACTGAAGCTTTCTTT
d_call: TRBD2; j_call: TRBJ2-1; clone_size: .; v_call: TRBV10-3; cdr3_aa: CAISKLAGGLYNEQFF; cdr3_nt: TGTGCCATCAGTAAGTTAGCGGGAGGGCTTTACAATGAGCAGTTCTTC
d_call: TRBD2; j_call: TRBJ2-3; clone_size: .; v_call: TRBV11-3; cdr3_aa: CASGGGTSGADTQYF; cdr3_nt: TGTGCCAGCGGGGGGGGGACTAGCGGCGCAGATACGCAGTATTTT
d_call: .; j_call: TRBJ1-1; clone_size: .; v_call: TRBV4-2; cdr3_aa: CASSQDFLGATEAFF; cdr3_nt: TGTGCCAGCAGCCAAGACTTTCTAGGGGCCACTGAAGCTTTCTTT
d_call: .; j_call: TRBJ1-2; clone_size: .; v_call: TRBV5-1; cdr3_aa: CASSLEAYGYTF; cdr3_nt: TGCGCCAGCAGCCTCGAGGCTTATGGCTACACCTTC
d_call: TRBD1; j_call: TRBJ1-4; clone_size: .; v_call: TRBV11-2; cdr3_aa: CASSLGTENEKLFF; cdr3_nt: TGTGCCAGCAGCTTGGGGACAGAGAATGAAAAACTGTTTTTT
d_call: .; j_call: TRBJ2-7; clone_size: .; v_call: TRBV28; cdr3_aa: CASSVGAHEQYF; cdr3_nt: TGTGCCAGCAGTGTGGGGGCTCACGAGCAGTACTTC
d_call: .; j_call: TRBJ2-1; clone_size: .; v_call: TRBV29-1; cdr3_aa: CSHPKGGDNEQFF; cdr3_nt: TGCAGCCACCCAAAGGGAGGAGACAATGAGCAGTTCTTC
d_call: TRBD2; j_call: TRBJ2-1; clone_size: .; v_call: TRBV15; cdr3_aa: CATSRELAGAYNEQFF; cdr3_nt: TGTGCCACCAGCAGAGAGCTAGCGGGAGCTTACAATGAGCAGTTCTTC
d_call: .; j_call: TRBJ2-1; clone_size: few; v_call: TRBV7-7; cdr3_aa: CASSLSGGLNEQFF; cdr3_nt: TGTGCTAGCAGCTTATCCGGGGGGCTAAATGAGCAGTTCTTC
d_call: TRBD2; j_call: TRBJ2-7; clone_size: .; v_call: TRBV30; cdr3_aa: CAWSPGLALYEQYF; cdr3_nt: TGTGCCTGGAGCCCGGGACTAGCGTTATACGAGCAGTACTTC
d_call: .; j_call: TRBJ1-3; clone_size: .; v_call: TRBV12-5; cdr3_aa: CASGGAGTSTIYF; cdr3_nt: TGTGCTAGTGGGGGGGCAGGGACAAGCACCATATATTTT
d_call: TRBD1; j_call: TRBJ1-1; clone_size: few; v_call: TRBV4-3; cdr3_aa: CASSPTSPGGKNTEAFF; cdr3_nt: TGCGCCAGCAGCCCCACCTCGCCAGGGGGGAAGAACACTGAAGCTTTCTTT
d_call: TRBD2; j_call: TRBJ2-3; clone_size: .; v_call: TRBV7-9; cdr3_aa: CASSSSGSVEDTQYF; cdr3_nt: TGTGCCAGCAGCAGTAGCGGGAGCGTAGAGGATACGCAGTATTTT
d_call: TRBD1; j_call: TRBJ2-7; clone_size: .; v_call: TRBV5-1; cdr3_aa: CASSLNLDRVSVF; cdr3_nt: TGCGCCAGCAGCTTGAACCTGGACAGGGTCTCGGTCTTC
d_call: TRBD1; j_call: TRBJ1-6; clone_size: .; v_call: TRBV27; cdr3_aa: CASSGPGGWDSPLHF; cdr3_nt: TGTGCCAGCAGTGGCCCAGGGGGCTGGGATTCACCCCTCCACTTT
d_call: TRBD1; j_call: TRBJ1-2; clone_size: .; v_call: TRBV7-9; cdr3_aa: CASSLLTGDRLRGGYTF; cdr3_nt: TGTGCCAGCAGCCTTCTTACCGGGGACAGGCTTCGAGGTGGCTACACCTTC
d_call: .; j_call: TRBJ2-5; clone_size: .; v_call: TRBV27; cdr3_aa: CASLRETQYF; cdr3_nt: TGTGCCAGCTTGAGAGAGACCCAGTACTTC
d_call: .; j_call: TRBJ2-2; clone_size: .; v_call: TRBV5-1; cdr3_aa: CASRLGGTNTGELFF; cdr3_nt: TGCGCCAGCAGGCTAGGAGGGACGAACACCGGGGAGCTGTTTTTT
d_call: TRBD1; j_call: TRBJ2-7; clone_size: .; v_call: TRBV5-1; cdr3_aa: CASSSPPGQIASEQYF; cdr3_nt: TGCGCCAGCAGCTCTCCGCCGGGACAGATCGCTTCCGAGCAGTACTTC
d_call: .; j_call: TRBJ2-2; clone_size: .; v_call: TRBV2; cdr3_aa: CASSARQGSGGELFF; cdr3_nt: TGTGCCAGCAGTGCTAGGCAGGGATCAGGCGGGGAGCTGTTTTTT
d_call: .; j_call: TRBJ2-5; clone_size: .; v_call: TRBV11-3; cdr3_aa: CASSLGGRTLQETQYF; cdr3_nt: TGTGCCAGCAGCTTAGGGGGCCGGACCCTCCAAGAGACCCAGTACTTC
d_call: .; j_call: TRBJ1-1; clone_size: few; v_call: TRBV6-5; cdr3_aa: CASSLTNTEAFF; cdr3_nt: TGTGCCAGCTCCCTAACGAACACTGAAGCTTTCTTT
d_call: .; j_call: TRBJ1-1; clone_size: few; v_call: TRBV28; cdr3_aa: CASSDRQAFF; cdr3_nt: TGTGCCAGCAGTGACAGACAAGCTTTCTTT
d_call: .; j_call: TRBJ1-1; clone_size: .; v_call: TRBV6-1; cdr3_aa: CASSEGGPSETEAFF; cdr3_nt: TGTGCCAGCAGTGAGGGGGGGCCTAGTGAAACTGAAGCTTTCTTT
d_call: TRBD1; j_call: TRBJ1-2; clone_size: .; v_call: TRBV6-5; cdr3_aa: CASSPLGTGDGYTF; cdr3_nt: TGTGCCAGCAGCCCTCTCGGGACAGGGGATGGCTACACCTTC
d_call: .; j_call: TRBJ2-6; clone_size: .; v_call: TRBV19; cdr3_aa: CASSMATSGANVLTF; cdr3_nt: TGTGCCAGTAGTATGGCAACCTCTGGGGCCAACGTCCTGACTTTC
d_call: .; j_call: TRBJ2-7; clone_size: .; v_call: TRBV4-3; cdr3_aa: CASSQDLGGYEQYF; cdr3_nt: TGCGCCAGCAGCCAAGATCTCGGCGGCTACGAGCAGTACTTC
d_call: .; j_call: TRBJ1-3; clone_size: .; v_call: TRBV6-5; cdr3_aa: CASSRDNGNTIYF; cdr3_nt: TGTGCCAGCAGCAGGGACAATGGAAACACCATATATTTT
d_call: .; j_call: TRBJ2-1; clone_size: .; v_call: TRBV7-8; cdr3_aa: CASSPRARGTYNEQFF; cdr3_nt: TGTGCCAGCAGCCCCCGAGCCAGAGGTACCTACAATGAGCAGTTCTTC
d_call: .; j_call: TRBJ2-7; clone_size: .; v_call: TRBV7-6; cdr3_aa: CASSEQGPLYEQYF; cdr3_nt: TGTGCCAGCAGCGAACAGGGTCCCCTCTACGAGCAGTACTTC
d_call: TRBD2; j_call: TRBJ2-3; clone_size: .; v_call: TRBV4-2; cdr3_aa: CASSQDSGGAGLDTQYF; cdr3_nt: TGTGCCAGCAGCCAAGATAGCGGGGGGGCCGGCTTAGATACGCAGTATTTT
d_call: TRBD1; j_call: TRBJ1-5; clone_size: .; v_call: TRBV6-5; cdr3_aa: CASSYGTGGQPQHF; cdr3_nt: TGTGCCAGCAGTTACGGGACAGGGGGCCAGCCCCAGCATTTT
d_call: TRBD2; j_call: TRBJ2-1; clone_size: .; v_call: TRBV15; cdr3_aa: CATSRQREGHNEQFF; cdr3_nt: TGTGCCACCAGCAGACAGCGGGAGGGCCACAATGAGCAGTTCTTC
d_call: TRBD1; j_call: TRBJ1-2; clone_size: .; v_call: TRBV4-3; cdr3_aa: CASSPGQGYYGYTF; cdr3_nt: TGCGCCAGCAGCCCCGGACAGGGGTACTATGGCTACACCTTC
d_call: TRBD1; j_call: TRBJ1-2; clone_size: once; v_call: TRBV6-5; cdr3_aa: CASSPGGQVSEGYTF; cdr3_nt: TGTGCCAGCAGCCCAGGGGGACAGGTATCGGAGGGCTACACCTTC
d_call: TRBD2; j_call: TRBJ2-3; clone_size: .; v_call: TRBV6-1; cdr3_aa: CASSGLAGVPDTQYF; cdr3_nt: TGTGCCAGCAGTGGACTAGCGGGAGTGCCAGATACGCAGTATTTT
d_call: .; j_call: TRBJ2-3; clone_size: .; v_call: TRBV6-4; cdr3_aa: CASSDGDSPSTDTQYF; cdr3_nt: TGTGCCAGCAGTGACGGGGACTCGCCTAGCACAGATACGCAGTATTTT
d_call: TRBD2; j_call: TRBJ2-3; clone_size: .; v_call: TRBV4-2; cdr3_aa: CASSGLAGTDTQYF; cdr3_nt: TGTGCCAGCAGCGGACTAGCGGGCACAGATACGCAGTATTTT
d_call: TRBD1; j_call: TRBJ2-7; clone_size: once; v_call: TRBV7-6; cdr3_aa: CASSPSPGQVCEQYF; cdr3_nt: TGTGCCAGCAGCCCAAGTCCGGGACAGGTATGCGAGCAGTACTTC
d_call: .; j_call: TRBJ2-7; clone_size: .; v_call: TRBV5-1; cdr3_aa: CASSLGQASYEQYF; cdr3_nt: TGCGCCAGCAGCTTGGGTCAGGCCTCCTACGAGCAGTACTTC
d_call: .; j_call: TRBJ1-1; clone_size: few; v_call: TRBV6-5; cdr3_aa: CASSYRGANTEAFF; cdr3_nt: TGTGCCAGCAGTTACAGAGGAGCGAACACTGAAGCTTTCTTT
d_call: .; j_call: TRBJ1-2; clone_size: .; v_call: TRBV30; cdr3_aa: CAWSLGAPEEGYTF; cdr3_nt: TGTGCCTGGAGCCTAGGGGCCCCCGAGGAGGGCTACACCTTC
d_call: .; j_call: TRBJ2-3; clone_size: .; v_call: TRBV4-3; cdr3_aa: CASSQDGSSTDTQYF; cdr3_nt: TGCGCCAGCAGCCAAGACGGGTCTAGCACAGATACGCAGTATTTT
d_call: TRBD2; j_call: TRBJ2-7; clone_size: .; v_call: TRBV5-1; cdr3_aa: CASSLAGRGISYEQYF; cdr3_nt: TGCGCCAGCAGCTTGGCGGGGCGGGGGATCTCCTACGAGCAGTACTTC
d_call: .; j_call: TRBJ1-6; clone_size: .; v_call: TRBV7-9; cdr3_aa: CASSLPGETLHF; cdr3_nt: TGTGCCAGCAGCTTGCCAGGGGAGACCCTCCACTTT
d_call: .; j_call: TRBJ2-7; clone_size: .; v_call: TRBV7-6; cdr3_aa: CASSLVRGGEQYF; cdr3_nt: TGTGCCAGCAGCTTAGTACGAGGCGGCGAGCAGTACTTC
d_call: .; j_call: TRBJ2-2; clone_size: .; v_call: TRBV7-9; cdr3_aa: CASSLGLDLAGELFF; cdr3_nt: TGTGCCAGCAGCTTAGGACTAGATTTGGCCGGGGAGCTGTTTTTT
d_call: .; j_call: TRBJ2-7; clone_size: .; v_call: TRBV6-5; cdr3_aa: CASSYSYSSYEQYF; cdr3_nt: TGTGCCAGCAGTTACTCGTACAGCTCCTACGAGCAGTACTTC
d_call: TRBD1; j_call: TRBJ1-1; clone_size: .; v_call: TRBV6-5; cdr3_aa: CASSTGQGFTEAFF; cdr3_nt: TGTGCCAGCAGTACGGGACAGGGTTTCACTGAAGCTTTCTTT
d_call: .; j_call: TRBJ1-2; clone_size: .; v_call: TRBV9; cdr3_aa: CASSPAAGPSYGYTF; cdr3_nt: TGTGCCAGCAGCCCCGCCGCAGGGCCTAGCTATGGCTACACCTTC
d_call: .; j_call: TRBJ1-1; clone_size: .; v_call: TRBV30; cdr3_aa: CARSVTGWRTEAFF; cdr3_nt: TGTGCCCGGAGTGTTACAGGGTGGCGGACTGAAGCTTTCTTT
d_call: TRBD1; j_call: TRBJ2-7; clone_size: few; v_call: TRBV9; cdr3_aa: CASSRGGLRAYEQYF; cdr3_nt: TGTGCCAGCAGCCGAGGGGGCCTGAGGGCCTACGAGCAGTACTTC
d_call: TRBD1; j_call: TRBJ1-5; clone_size: .; v_call: TRBV30; cdr3_aa: CAWSRGQGNQPQHF; cdr3_nt: TGTGCCTGGAGTCGAGGACAGGGGAATCAGCCCCAGCATTTT
d_call: .; j_call: TRBJ2-3; clone_size: .; v_call: TRBV30; cdr3_aa: CAWSDRAGSTDTQYF; cdr3_nt: TGTGCCTGGAGTGATCGGGCGGGAAGCACAGATACGCAGTATTTT
d_call: .; j_call: TRBJ2-2; clone_size: .; v_call: TRBV5-1; cdr3_aa: CASSIPTGSTGELFF; cdr3_nt: TGCGCCAGCAGCATACCGACAGGTAGCACCGGGGAGCTGTTTTTT
d_call: TRBD2; j_call: TRBJ2-7; clone_size: many; v_call: TRBV6-1; cdr3_aa: CASSPEVAGSYEQYF; cdr3_nt: TGTGCCAGCAGTCCCGAGGTAGCGGGGTCCTACGAGCAGTACTTC